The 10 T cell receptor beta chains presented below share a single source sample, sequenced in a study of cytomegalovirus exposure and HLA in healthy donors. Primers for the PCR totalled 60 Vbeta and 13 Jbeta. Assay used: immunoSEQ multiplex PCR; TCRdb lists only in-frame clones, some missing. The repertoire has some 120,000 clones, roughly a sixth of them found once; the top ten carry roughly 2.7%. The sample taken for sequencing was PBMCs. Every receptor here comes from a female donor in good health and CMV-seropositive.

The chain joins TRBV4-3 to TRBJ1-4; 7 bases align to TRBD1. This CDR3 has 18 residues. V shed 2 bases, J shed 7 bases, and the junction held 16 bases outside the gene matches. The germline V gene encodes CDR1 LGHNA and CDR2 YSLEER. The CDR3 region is CASSQNGGRQGEFEKLFF. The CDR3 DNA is TGCGCCAGCAGCCAAAATGGGGGTCGACAGGGAGAATTTGAAAAACTGTTTTTT.

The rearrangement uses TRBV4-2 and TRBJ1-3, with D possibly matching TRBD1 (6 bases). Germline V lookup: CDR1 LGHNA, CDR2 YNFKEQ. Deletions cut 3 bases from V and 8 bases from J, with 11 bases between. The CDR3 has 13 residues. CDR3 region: CASSQPPGDTIYF. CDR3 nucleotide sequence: TGTGCCAGCAGCCAGCCCCCAGGGGACACCATATATTTT.

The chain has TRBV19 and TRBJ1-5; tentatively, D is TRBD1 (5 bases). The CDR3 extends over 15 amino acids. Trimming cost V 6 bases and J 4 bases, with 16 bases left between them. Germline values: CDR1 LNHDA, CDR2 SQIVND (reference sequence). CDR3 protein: CASSSGPAENQPQHF. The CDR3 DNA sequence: TGTGCCAGTAGCTCAGGGCCAGCTGAGAATCAGCCCCAGCATTTT.

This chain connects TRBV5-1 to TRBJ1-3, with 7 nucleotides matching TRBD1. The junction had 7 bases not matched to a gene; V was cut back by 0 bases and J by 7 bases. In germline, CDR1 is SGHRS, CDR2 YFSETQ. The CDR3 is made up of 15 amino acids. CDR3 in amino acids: CASSLASSGGNTIYF. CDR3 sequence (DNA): TGCGCCAGCAGCTTGGCCTCGTCAGGGGGGAACACCATATATTTT.

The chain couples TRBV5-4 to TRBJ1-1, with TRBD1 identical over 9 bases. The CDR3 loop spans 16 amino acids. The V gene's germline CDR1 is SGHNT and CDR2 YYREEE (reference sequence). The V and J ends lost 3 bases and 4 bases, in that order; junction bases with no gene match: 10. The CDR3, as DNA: TGTGCCAGCAGCTACCCGGGACAGGGTTTGGGCACTGAAGCTTTCTTT. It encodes CASSYPGQGLGTEAFF. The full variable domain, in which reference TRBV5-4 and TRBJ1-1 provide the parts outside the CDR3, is ETGVTQSPTHLIKTRGQQVTLRCSSQSGHNTVSWYQQALGQGPQFIFQYYREEENGRGNFPPRFSGLQFPNYSSELNVNALELDDSALYLCASSYPGQGLGTEAFFGQGTRLTVV.

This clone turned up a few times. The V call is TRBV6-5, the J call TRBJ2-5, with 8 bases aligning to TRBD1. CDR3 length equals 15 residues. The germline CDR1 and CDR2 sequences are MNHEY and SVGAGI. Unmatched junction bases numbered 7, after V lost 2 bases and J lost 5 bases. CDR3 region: CASSYIQGALETQYF. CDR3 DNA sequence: TGTGCCAGCAGTTACATTCAGGGGGCTCTGGAGACCCAGTACTTC.

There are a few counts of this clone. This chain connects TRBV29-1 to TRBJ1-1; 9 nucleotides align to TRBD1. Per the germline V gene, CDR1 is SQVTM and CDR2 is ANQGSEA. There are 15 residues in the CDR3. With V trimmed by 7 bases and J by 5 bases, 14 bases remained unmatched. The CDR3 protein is CSADWGDRALTEAFF. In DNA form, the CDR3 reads TGCAGCGCCGACTGGGGGGACAGGGCTTTAACTGAAGCTTTCTTT.

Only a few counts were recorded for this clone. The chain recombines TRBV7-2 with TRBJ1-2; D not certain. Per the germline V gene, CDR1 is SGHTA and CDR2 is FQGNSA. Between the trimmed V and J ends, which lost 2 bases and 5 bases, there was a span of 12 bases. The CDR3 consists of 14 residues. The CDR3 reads CASSLNQAKYGYTF. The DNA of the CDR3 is TGTGCCAGCAGCTTAAACCAGGCGAAGTATGGCTACACCTTC.

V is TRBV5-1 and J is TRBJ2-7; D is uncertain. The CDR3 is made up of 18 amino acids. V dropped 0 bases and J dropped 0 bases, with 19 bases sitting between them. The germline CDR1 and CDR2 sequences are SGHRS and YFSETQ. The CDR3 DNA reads TGCGCCAGCAGCTTGGGCGGCGGAGCGATTGCTAACTCCTACGAGCAGTACTTC. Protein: CASSLGGGAIANSYEQYF. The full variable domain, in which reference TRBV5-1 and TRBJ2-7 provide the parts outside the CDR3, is KAGVTQTPRYLIKTRGQQVTLSCSPISGHRSVSWYQQTPGQGLQFLFEYFSETQRNKGNFPGRFSGRQFSNSRSEMNVSTLELGDSALYLCASSLGGGAIANSYEQYFGPGTRLTVT.

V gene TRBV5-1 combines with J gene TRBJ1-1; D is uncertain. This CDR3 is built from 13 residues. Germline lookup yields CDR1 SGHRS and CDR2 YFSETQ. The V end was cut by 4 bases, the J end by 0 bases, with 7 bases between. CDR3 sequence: CASSQAVNTEAFF. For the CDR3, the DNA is TGCGCCAGCAGCCAGGCCGTGAACACTGAAGCTTTCTTT.